This T cell receptor beta chain was identified during a study of control samples from healthy donors and cancer patients. Clones were sequenced by immunoSEQ multiplex PCR, and TCRdb holds only the in-frame ones, with some missing. The data show over 40,000 clones, with roughly 90% seen just once and roughly 43% held by the top ten. Looked up from germline, CDR1 is SGHDT and CDR2 is YYEEEE. Trimming left V 0 bases short and J 6 bases short, with 14 bases between. CDR3 size: 15 residues. Sequencing used PBMCs. The receptor was isolated from a man between 50 and 59 years old with head and neck cancer. The J gene is TRBJ2-3, the V gene TRBV5-6, with D unresolved. This CDR3 reads CASSLVGATRDTQYF. The DNA of the CDR3 is TGTGCCAGCAGCTTGGTCGGAGCGACCCGGGATACGCAGTATTTT.